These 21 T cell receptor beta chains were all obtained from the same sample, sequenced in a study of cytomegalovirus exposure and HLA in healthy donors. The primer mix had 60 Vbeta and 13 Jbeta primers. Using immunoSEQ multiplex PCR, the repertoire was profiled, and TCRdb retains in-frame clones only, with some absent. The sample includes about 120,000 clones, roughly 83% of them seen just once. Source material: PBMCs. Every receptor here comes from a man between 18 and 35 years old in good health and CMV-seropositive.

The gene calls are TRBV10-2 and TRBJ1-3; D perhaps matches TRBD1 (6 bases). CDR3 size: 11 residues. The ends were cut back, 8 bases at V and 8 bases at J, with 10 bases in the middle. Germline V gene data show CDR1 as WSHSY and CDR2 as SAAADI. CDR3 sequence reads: CASGQWDTIYF. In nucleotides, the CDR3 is TGCGCCAGCGGACAGTGGGACACCATATATTTT.

The CDR3 loop reads CASRMRSGSTGELFF. As DNA, the CDR3 is TGCGCCAGCAGGATGCGGAGCGGTTCTACCGGGGAGCTGTTTTTT. V is TRBV5-1 and J is TRBJ2-2; tentatively, D is TRBD2 (5 bases). V dropped 5 bases and J dropped 5 bases, with 16 bases sitting between them. This CDR3 region has 15 residues. Germline V gene sequence: CDR1 SGHRS, CDR2 YFSETQ.

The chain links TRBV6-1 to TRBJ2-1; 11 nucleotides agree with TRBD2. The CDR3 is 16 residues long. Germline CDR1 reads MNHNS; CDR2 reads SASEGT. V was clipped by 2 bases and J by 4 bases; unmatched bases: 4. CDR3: CASSESLAGGYNEQFF. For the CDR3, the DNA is TGTGCCAGCAGTGAAAGTCTAGCGGGGGGTTACAATGAGCAGTTCTTC.

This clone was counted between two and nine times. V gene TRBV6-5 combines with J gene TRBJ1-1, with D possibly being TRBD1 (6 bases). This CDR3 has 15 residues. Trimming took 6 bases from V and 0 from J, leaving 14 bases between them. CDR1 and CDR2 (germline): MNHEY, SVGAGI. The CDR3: CASSKRTAMNTEAFF. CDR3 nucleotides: TGTGCCAGCAGCAAAAGGACAGCGATGAACACTGAAGCTTTCTTT.

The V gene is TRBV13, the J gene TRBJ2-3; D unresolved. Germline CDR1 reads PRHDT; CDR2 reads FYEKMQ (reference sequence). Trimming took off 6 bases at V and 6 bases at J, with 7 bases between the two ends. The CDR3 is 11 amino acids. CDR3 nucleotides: TGTGCCAGCAGTTCTTCCGATACGCAGTATTTT. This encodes CASSSSDTQYF.

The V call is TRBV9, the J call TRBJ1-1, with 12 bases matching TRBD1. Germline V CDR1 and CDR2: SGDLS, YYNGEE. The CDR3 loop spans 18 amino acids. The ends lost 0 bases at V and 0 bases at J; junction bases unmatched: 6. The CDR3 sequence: CASSVEVGTGGLNTEAFF. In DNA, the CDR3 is TGTGCCAGCAGCGTAGAGGTGGGGACAGGGGGCTTGAACACTGAAGCTTTCTTT.

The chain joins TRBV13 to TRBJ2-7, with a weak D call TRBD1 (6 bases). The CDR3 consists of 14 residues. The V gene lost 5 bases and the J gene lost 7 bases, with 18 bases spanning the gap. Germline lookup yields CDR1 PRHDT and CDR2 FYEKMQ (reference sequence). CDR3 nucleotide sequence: TGTGCCAGCAGCCCGGTCCAGGGGCGCCGGGAGCAGTACTTC. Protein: CASSPVQGRREQYF.

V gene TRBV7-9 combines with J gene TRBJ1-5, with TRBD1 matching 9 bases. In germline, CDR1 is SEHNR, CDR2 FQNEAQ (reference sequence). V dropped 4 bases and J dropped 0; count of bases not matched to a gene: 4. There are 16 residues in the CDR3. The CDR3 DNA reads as TGTGCCAGCAGCTCTTCGACAGGGGGTAGCAATCAGCCCCAGCATTTT. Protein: CASSSSTGGSNQPQHF.

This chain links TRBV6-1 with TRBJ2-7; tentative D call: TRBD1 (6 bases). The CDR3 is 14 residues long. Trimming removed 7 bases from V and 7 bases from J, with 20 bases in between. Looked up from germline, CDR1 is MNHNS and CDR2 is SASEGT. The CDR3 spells CASTRQVPTPEQYF. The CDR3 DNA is TGTGCCAGCACTCGACAGGTCCCGACCCCGGAGCAGTACTTC.

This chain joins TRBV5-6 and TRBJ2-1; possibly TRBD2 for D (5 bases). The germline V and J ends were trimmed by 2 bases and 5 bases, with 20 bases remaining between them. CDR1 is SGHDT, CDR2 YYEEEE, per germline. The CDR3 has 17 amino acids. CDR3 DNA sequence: TGTGCCAGCAGCTTTCCGTTCGGGGTTAGCCCTCACAATGAGCAGTTCTTC. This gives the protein CASSFPFGVSPHNEQFF.

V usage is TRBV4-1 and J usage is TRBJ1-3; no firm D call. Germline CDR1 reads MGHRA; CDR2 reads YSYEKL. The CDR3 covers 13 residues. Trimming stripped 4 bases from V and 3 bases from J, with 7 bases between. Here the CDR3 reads CASSLKLGNTIYF. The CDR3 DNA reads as TGCGCCAGCAGCCTCAAACTTGGAAACACCATATATTTT.

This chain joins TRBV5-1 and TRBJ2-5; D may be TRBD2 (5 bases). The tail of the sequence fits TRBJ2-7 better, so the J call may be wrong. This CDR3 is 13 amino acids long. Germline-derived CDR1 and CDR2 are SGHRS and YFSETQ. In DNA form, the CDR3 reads TGCGCCAGCAGCTTGGGAGGGTTTCCCGAGCAGTACTTC. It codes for CASSLGGFPEQYF.

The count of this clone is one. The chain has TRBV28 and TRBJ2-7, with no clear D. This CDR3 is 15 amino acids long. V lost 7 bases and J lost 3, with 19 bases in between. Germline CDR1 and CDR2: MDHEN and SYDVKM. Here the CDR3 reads CASNYSPQGGYEQYF. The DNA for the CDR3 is TGTGCCAGCAACTATAGTCCACAAGGTGGCTACGAGCAGTACTTC.

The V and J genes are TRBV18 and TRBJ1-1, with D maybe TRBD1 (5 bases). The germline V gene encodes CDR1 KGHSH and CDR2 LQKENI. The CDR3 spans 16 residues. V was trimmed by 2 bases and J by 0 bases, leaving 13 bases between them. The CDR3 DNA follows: TGTGCCAGCTCACCAGGCTGGGAGGGGCTGAACACTGAAGCTTTCTTT. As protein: CASSPGWEGLNTEAFF.

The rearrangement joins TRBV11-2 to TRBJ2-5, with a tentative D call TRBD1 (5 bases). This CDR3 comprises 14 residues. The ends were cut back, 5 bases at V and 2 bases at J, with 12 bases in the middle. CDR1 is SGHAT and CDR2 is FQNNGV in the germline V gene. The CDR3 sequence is CASSPQDRQETQYF. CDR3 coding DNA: TGTGCCAGCAGCCCACAGGACCGACAAGAGACCCAGTACTTC.

In DNA, the CDR3 is TGTGCCAGTAGGCCGGGACAGGGGGTCTACGAGCAGTACTTC. It translates to CASRPGQGVYEQYF. This sequence joins TRBV19 and TRBJ2-7, with 11 bases fitting TRBD1. The CDR3 consists of 14 residues. Germline values: CDR1 LNHDA, CDR2 SQIVND (reference sequence). Trimming cost V 6 bases and J 3 bases; bases outside gene matches: 4.

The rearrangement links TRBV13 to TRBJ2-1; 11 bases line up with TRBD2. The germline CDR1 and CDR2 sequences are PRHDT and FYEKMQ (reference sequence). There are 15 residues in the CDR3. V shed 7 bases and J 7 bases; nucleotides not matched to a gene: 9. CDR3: CASTSSGGVWNEQFF. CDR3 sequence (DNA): TGTGCCAGCACGAGTAGCGGGGGGGTATGGAATGAGCAGTTCTTC.

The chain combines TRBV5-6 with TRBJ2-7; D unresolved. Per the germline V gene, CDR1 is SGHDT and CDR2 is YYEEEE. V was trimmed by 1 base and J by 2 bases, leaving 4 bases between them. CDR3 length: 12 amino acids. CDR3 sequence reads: CASSLSTYEQYF. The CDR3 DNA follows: TGTGCCAGCAGCTTGAGCACCTACGAGCAGTACTTC.

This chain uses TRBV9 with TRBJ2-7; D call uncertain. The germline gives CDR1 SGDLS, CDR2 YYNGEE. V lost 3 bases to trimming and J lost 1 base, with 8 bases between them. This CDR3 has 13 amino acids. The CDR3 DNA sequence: TGTGCCAGCAGCGCGCCACTATCCTACGAGCAGTACTTC. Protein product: CASSAPLSYEQYF.

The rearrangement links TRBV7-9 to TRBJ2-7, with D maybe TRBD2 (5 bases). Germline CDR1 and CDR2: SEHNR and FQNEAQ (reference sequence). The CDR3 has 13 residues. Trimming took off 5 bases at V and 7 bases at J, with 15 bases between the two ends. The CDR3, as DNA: TGTGCCAGCAGCCTACAAGGAGGACTTGAGCAGTACTTC. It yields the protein CASSLQGGLEQYF.

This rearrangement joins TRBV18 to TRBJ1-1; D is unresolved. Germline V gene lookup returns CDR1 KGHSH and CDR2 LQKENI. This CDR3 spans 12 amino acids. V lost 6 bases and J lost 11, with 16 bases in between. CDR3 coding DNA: TGTGCCAGCTCCCCGGAGGAGGGTTGGGCTTTCTTT. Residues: CASSPEEGWAFF.